The following is a T cell receptor beta chain sequence with its context. Antigen unknown. This sample was included in a study of T cell repertoires in cytomegalovirus infection. Study overall: Matching HLA type and CMV infection were both indicated by public TCR beta signatures.

Points from the study as a whole: Dominating the ex vivo response were TCR beta clonotypes that were CMV-specific and HLA-C-restricted.

V gave up 7 bases and J gave up 6 bases, with 20 bases separating them. In germline, CDR1 is SNHLY, CDR2 FYNNEI. The CDR3 is made up of 15 amino acids. Via MiXCR, TCRdb re-called the reads, giving one row per CDR3 protein. Here the sample spans roughly 34,000 distinct CDR3 sequences, less than 60% being singletons. The clonotype originates from a human donor in good health (CMV status not recorded). Some clones in this sample may be carry-over from other donors' samples. The chain couples TRBV2 to TRBJ2-3; D might be TRBD2 (7 bases). Source: CD8+ T cells from cultured PBMCs, taken from culture after CMV antigen stimulation. The CDR3 sequence: CASTRLGGPGDTQYF. The CDR3 DNA is TGTGCCAGCACTCGCTTGGGGGGGCCTGGGGATACGCAGTATTTT.